These 11 T cell receptor beta chains came from one sample sequenced in a study of identical twins. TCRdb re-derived calls from the 5' RACE reads in MiXCR, one entry per CDR3 protein. The table lists about 470,000 distinct CDR3 sequences, 20% to 25% of them singletons. In addition, the sample was reused for a study of T cells expressing NK-cell markers.

Sequenced input: CD4+ T cells sorted from blood. These receptors were obtained from a woman aged 18-29 years in good health.

This clonotype was recorded many times. V is TRBV4-3 and J is TRBJ1-2, with 8 nucleotides matching TRBD1. CDR1 LGHNA and CDR2 YSLEER come from the germline V gene. V shed 0 bases, J shed 2 bases, and the junction held 11 bases outside the gene matches. This CDR3 is 18 amino acids long. CDR3 region: CASSQDPIAGTGNYGYTF. As DNA, the CDR3 is TGCGCCAGCAGCCAAGATCCTATCGCCGGGACAGGCAACTATGGCTACACCTTC.

This clonotype was counted a few times. The chain couples TRBV29-1 to TRBJ2-7; D is uncertain. CDR1 is SQVTM and CDR2 is ANQGSEA in the germline V gene. V was cut by 4 bases and J by 6 bases, with 16 bases left in between. The CDR3 spans 13 residues. CDR3 nucleotide sequence: TGCAGCGTTGCTAGGACCGCAACGGGCGAGCAGTACTTC. Amino acid sequence: CSVARTATGEQYF.

This clonotype showed up just a few times. This chain connects TRBV6-1 to TRBJ2-3; 12 bases line up with TRBD1. J gave up 3 bases and V 4 bases, and 2 bases lay outside the gene matches. The CDR3 consists of 15 residues. Germline CDR1 reads MNHNS; CDR2 reads SASEGT. The CDR3 sequence is CASSGGQGATDTQYF. CDR3 nucleotide sequence: TGTGCCAGCAGTGGGGGACAGGGGGCAACAGATACGCAGTATTTT.

This clonotype was counted between two and nine times. The rearrangement links TRBV4-3 to TRBJ2-5, with D hard to call. V lost 0 bases to trimming and J lost 4 bases, with 6 bases between them. The CDR3 totals 13 residues. Germline CDR1 is LGHNA and CDR2 is YSLEER. CDR3 region: CASSQDIGETQYF. CDR3 coding DNA: TGCGCCAGCAGCCAAGATATCGGAGAGACCCAGTACTTC.

This clonotype appeared a few times. The rearrangement joins TRBV2 to TRBJ2-2, with TRBD1 matching over 8 bases. The junction had 8 bases not matched to a gene; V was cut back by 8 bases and J by 6 bases. Germline V lookup: CDR1 SNHLY, CDR2 FYNNEI. The CDR3 is made up of 14 amino acids. Here the CDR3 reads CASSLQGESGELFF. In DNA, the CDR3 is TGTGCCAGCTCCTTACAGGGGGAATCCGGGGAGCTGTTTTTT.

This clonotype was recorded at least ten times. The chain links TRBV5-1 to TRBJ1-2; 10 bases map to TRBD1. Per germline, CDR1 SGHRS and CDR2 YFSETQ. This CDR3 comprises 14 residues. V shed 7 bases, J shed 8 bases, and the junction held 11 bases outside the gene matches. The CDR3 sequence: CASSPGQGILGYTF. As DNA, the CDR3 is TGCGCCAGCTCCCCGGGACAGGGGATTTTGGGCTACACCTTC.

This clonotype occurred a few times. CDR3 sequence reads: CASSPPNLETQYF. The CDR3 coding sequence is TGTGCCAGCAGCCCTCCTAATCTGGAGACCCAGTACTTC. This rearrangement joins TRBV27 to TRBJ2-5; no reliable D call. The CDR3 is made up of 13 amino acids. Germline lookup yields CDR1 MNHEY and CDR2 SMNVEV (reference sequence). Between the trimmed V and J ends, which lost 6 bases and 5 bases, there was a span of 13 bases.

DNA of the CDR3: TGCAGTGCTGTCTTCCCAGGGCGGGAGACCCAGTACTTC. Its translation: CSAVFPGRETQYF. V gene TRBV20-1 combines with J gene TRBJ2-5; possible D gene TRBD1, 5 bases. The CDR3 runs 13 residues. Between the trimmed V and J ends, which lost 5 bases and 5 bases, there was a span of 15 bases. Germline V gene lookup returns CDR1 DFQATT and CDR2 SNEGSKA (reference sequence).

V gene TRBV15 combines with J gene TRBJ2-3; unclear D gene. This CDR3 comprises 14 residues. The V end lost 0 bases, the J end lost 4 bases, and 8 bases lay between the germline ends. In germline, CDR1 is LNHNV, CDR2 YYDKDF (reference sequence). CDR3 sequence reads: CATSRDPLADTQYF. For the CDR3, the DNA is TGTGCCACCAGCAGAGATCCACTGGCAGATACGCAGTATTTT.

This clonotype was seen ten or more times. The CDR3 protein is CAIRGTGSGTF. The CDR3 region has the DNA TGTGCCATCAGGGGGACAGGGAGCGGGACCTTC. The chain joins TRBV10-3 to TRBJ1-2, with 9 bases identical to TRBD1. CDR1 is ENHRY and CDR2 is SYGVKD in the germline V gene. This CDR3 region has 11 residues. The ends lost 6 bases at V and 14 bases at J; junction bases unmatched: 7.

This sequence joins TRBV20-1 and TRBJ2-1, with D possibly called TRBD1 or TRBD2 (5 bases each). The germline CDR1 and CDR2 sequences are DFQATT and SNEGSKA (reference sequence). This CDR3 spans 14 amino acids. V was pared by 0 bases and J by 4 bases, with 10 bases between. The CDR3 region is CSARDGTGYNEQFF. CDR3 DNA: TGCAGTGCTAGAGATGGGACCGGATACAATGAGCAGTTCTTC.